Each of the 7 T cell receptor beta chains below was sequenced from the same sample in a study of cytomegalovirus exposure and HLA in healthy donors. The PCR had 60 Vbeta and 13 Jbeta primers. Repertoires were generated with immunoSEQ multiplex PCR, while TCRdb's copy carries only in-frame clones and drops some. The profile shows around 67,000 clones, approximately 80% of them singletons. Sequencing input: PBMCs. Every receptor here comes from a man aged 18-30 years in good health and CMV-seropositive.

The chain recombines TRBV29-1 with TRBJ1-1, with D hard to call. Germline V gene lookup returns CDR1 SQVTM and CDR2 ANQGSEA. V was cut by 5 bases and J by 1 base, with 5 bases left in between. This CDR3 has 11 residues. CDR3 bases: TGCAGCGTTAATCGGAACACTGAAGCTTTCTTT. It codes for CSVNRNTEAFF.

The V gene is TRBV19, the J gene TRBJ1-2; 7 bases are a match to TRBD1. The CDR3 is 13 residues long. The V segment lost 6 bases and the J segment 6 bases; nucleotides outside the gene matches: 7. CDR1 is LNHDA, CDR2 SQIVND, per germline (reference sequence). CDR3 nucleotide sequence: TGTGCCAGTAGCCCAGGGGGGCTGCATGGCTACACCTTC. Encoded protein: CASSPGGLHGYTF.

The chain couples TRBV29-1 to TRBJ2-7, with 11 bases fitting TRBD2. The CDR3 consists of 14 residues. Looked up from germline, CDR1 is SQVTM and CDR2 is ANQGSEA. The V and J ends lost 5 bases and 2 bases, in that order; junction bases with no gene match: 5. The CDR3, as DNA: TGCAGCGTTTCTGGGACTAGCGGACCCTACGAGCAGTACTTC. This translates into CSVSGTSGPYEQYF.

This clone was recorded once. The chain joins TRBV30 to TRBJ1-5; 7 bases fit TRBD1. The CDR3 is made up of 15 amino acids. Germline V gene lookup returns CDR1 GTSNPN and CDR2 SVGIG (reference sequence). V dropped 2 bases and J dropped 0; count of bases not matched to a gene: 4. CDR3 region: CAWSPTGNSNQPQHF. The CDR3 coding sequence is TGTGCCTGGAGTCCGACAGGGAATAGCAATCAGCCCCAGCATTTT.

V and J are TRBV30 and TRBJ1-4; D gene unclear. Germline V gene lookup returns CDR1 GTSNPN and CDR2 SVGIG (reference sequence). The CDR3 length is 13 residues. The V end was cut by 5 bases, the J end by 4 bases, with 11 bases between. This chain's CDR3 is CAWGFTGNEKLFF. The CDR3 bases are TGTGCCTGGGGTTTTACGGGTAATGAAAAACTGTTTTTT.

The chain recombines TRBV9 with TRBJ2-5; D perhaps matches TRBD2 (6 bases). This CDR3 spans 15 amino acids. V lost 0 bases, J lost 4 bases, and 13 bases lay in between. Germline V gene sequence: CDR1 SGDLS, CDR2 YYNGEE. DNA of the CDR3: TGTGCCAGCAGCGTAGACGTGGGCGGGGCAGAGACCCAGTACTTC. Protein product: CASSVDVGGAETQYF. Using reference TRBV9 and TRBJ2-5 for the parts outside the CDR3, the full variable domain is DSGVTQTPKHLITATGQRVTLRCSPRSGDLSVYWYQQSLDQGLQFLIQYYNGEERAKGNILERFSAQQFPDLHSELNLSSLELGDSALYFCASSVDVGGAETQYFGPGTRLLVL.

CDR3 nucleotide sequence: TGTGCCAGCCTCAAAAAAGGGGGACCCAATTCACCCCTCCACTTT. As protein: CASLKKGGPNSPLHF. The V call is TRBV28, the J call TRBJ1-6; D may be TRBD1 (6 bases). The CDR3 is 15 amino acids. With 8 bases removed from V and 7 bases from J, the gap between germline ends came to 18 bases. CDR1 is MDHEN, CDR2 SYDVKM, per germline. The full variable domain, completed using reference TRBV28 and TRBJ1-6, is DVKVTQSSRYLVKRTGEKVFLECVQDMDHENMFWYRQDPGLGLRLIYFSYDVKMKEKGDIPEGYSVSREKKERFSLILESASTNQTSMYLCASLKKGGPNSPLHFGNGTRLTVT.